The T cell receptor (beta chain) under discussion was sequenced for a study of T cells in localized non-small cell lung cancer. Study conclusions and caveats: Adjacent lung tissue had a median approximately 57 of the top 100 clones found in the tumor.

Method: immunoSEQ multiplex PCR; TCRdb's copy keeps in-frame clones and lacks some. The table lists 15,000 to 17,000 clones, over 75% of them singletons. With respect to this clone: Its antigen is still unknown.

The CDR3 spans 16 residues. The germline V gene has CDR1 SEHNR and CDR2 FQNEAQ (reference sequence). V was cut by 5 bases and J by 8 bases, with 22 bases left in between. Source: peripheral blood mononuclear cells, taken before any cancer treatment. V usage is TRBV7-9 and J usage is TRBJ2-1, with D perhaps TRBD1 (6 bases). This TCR came from a male donor at least 60 years old with stage II lung adenocarcinoma. Written as DNA, the CDR3 is TGTGCCAGCAGCCCCCACCGGTCAGCCTCAGGGGATGAGCAGTTCTTC. Translating it yields CASSPHRSASGDEQFF.